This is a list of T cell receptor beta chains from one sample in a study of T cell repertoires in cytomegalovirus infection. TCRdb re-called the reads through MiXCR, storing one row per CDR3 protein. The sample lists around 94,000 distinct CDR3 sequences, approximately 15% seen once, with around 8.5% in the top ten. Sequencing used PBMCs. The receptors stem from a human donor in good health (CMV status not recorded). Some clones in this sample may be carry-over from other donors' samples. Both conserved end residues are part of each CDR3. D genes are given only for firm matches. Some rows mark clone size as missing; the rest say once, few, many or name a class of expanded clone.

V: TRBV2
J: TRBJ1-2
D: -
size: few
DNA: TGTGCCAGCACTGAGGGGGGTAACTATGGCTACACCTTC
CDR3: CASTEGGNYGYTF

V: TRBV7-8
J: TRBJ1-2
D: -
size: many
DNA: TGTGCCAGCAGCCACCCAATTACAGGGAACGAGGCCAATGGCTACACCTTC
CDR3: CASSHPITGNEANGYTF

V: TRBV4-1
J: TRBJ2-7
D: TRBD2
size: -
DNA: TGCGCCAGCAGCCAATTCGCGGGAGTTTTAACCTCCTACGAGCAGTACTTC
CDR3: CASSQFAGVLTSYEQYF

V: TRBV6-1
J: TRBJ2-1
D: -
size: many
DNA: TGTGCCAGCAGTGAAGCGCTAGCCTCTGTCAATGAGCAGTTCTTC
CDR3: CASSEALASVNEQFF

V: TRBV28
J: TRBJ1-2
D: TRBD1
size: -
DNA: TGTGCCAGCAGAGCGGGACAGGGTTTAAGGTCTATAACTAACTATGGCTACACCTTC
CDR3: CASRAGQGLRSITNYGYTF

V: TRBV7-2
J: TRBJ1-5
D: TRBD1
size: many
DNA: TGTGCCAGCAGCGGTCAGACAGGGAGTAATCAGCCCCAGCATTTT
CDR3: CASSGQTGSNQPQHF

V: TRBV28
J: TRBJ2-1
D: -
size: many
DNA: TGTGCCAGCAGGGAGATCAATGAGCAGTTCTTC
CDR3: CASREINEQFF

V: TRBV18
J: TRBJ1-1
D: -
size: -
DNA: TGTGCCAGCTCGCCTACCCAGGGGCCCACTGAAGCTTTCTTT
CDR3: CASSPTQGPTEAFF

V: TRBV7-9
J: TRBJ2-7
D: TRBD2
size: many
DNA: TGTGCCAGCAGCCCAAGACTAGCGGGGGCCATTTTCTACGAGCAGTACTTC
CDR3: CASSPRLAGAIFYEQYF

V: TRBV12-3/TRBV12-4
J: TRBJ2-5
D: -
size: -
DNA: TGTGCCAGCAGATTACAGGGTCGTGAGACCCAGTACTTC
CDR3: CASRLQGRETQYF

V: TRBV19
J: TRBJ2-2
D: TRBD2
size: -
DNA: TGTGCCAGTACGAAGAGCGGGACGAACACCGGGGAGCTGTTTTTT
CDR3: CASTKSGTNTGELFF

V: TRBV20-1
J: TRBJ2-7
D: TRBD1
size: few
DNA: TGCAGTGCTAGAGACGTCTACAGGGCAGGGGGATCCTACGAGCAGTACTTC
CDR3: CSARDVYRAGGSYEQYF

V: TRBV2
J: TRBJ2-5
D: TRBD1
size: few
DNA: TGTGCCAGCAGAGCCCAAACAGGGGGGCAAGAGACCCAGTACTTC
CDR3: CASRAQTGGQETQYF

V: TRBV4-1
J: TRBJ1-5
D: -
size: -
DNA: TGCGCCAGCAGCCAAGGACGCAGCCAGCCCCAGCATTTT
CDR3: CASSQGRSQPQHF

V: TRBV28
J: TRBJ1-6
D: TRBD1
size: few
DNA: TGTGCCAGCAGTTGGAGGGACAGACCAAATTCACCCCTCCACTTT
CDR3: CASSWRDRPNSPLHF

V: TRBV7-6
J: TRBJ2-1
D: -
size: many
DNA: TGTGCCAGCAGCCCGACGGGGGCTGGGCAGTTCTTC
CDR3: CASSPTGAGQFF

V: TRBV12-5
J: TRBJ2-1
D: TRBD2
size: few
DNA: TGTGCTAGTGGTAGCGGGGGCTCCTACAATGAGCAGTTCTTC
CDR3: CASGSGGSYNEQFF